This T cell receptor beta chain was captured in a study of blood T cell repertoires in COVID-19. V lost 0 bases, J lost 4 bases, and 15 bases lay in between. This CDR3 has 17 residues. Germline V gene sequence: CDR1 MNHEY, CDR2 SMNVEV (reference sequence). How the authors handled the data: It was from reference gene primer amplification that nucleated cell counts were estimated. The repertoire was sequenced with immunoSEQ multiplex PCR; TCRdb's copy has only in-frame clones and lacks some. The V and J calls and the clone size are those of that table, but D and trimming were determined from the DNA. This table has about 52,000 clones, more than 70% appearing once.

The chain combines TRBV27 with TRBJ2-2, with a possible D match to TRBD2 (6 bases). The sequenced sample consisted of peripheral blood. This clonotype was sampled from a woman of 80 years or more with acute or convalescent COVID-19. CDR3 amino acids: CASSLSGRIAVTGELFF. DNA for the CDR3: TGTGCCAGCAGTTTATCGGGCCGGATAGCGGTCACCGGGGAGCTGTTTTTT.